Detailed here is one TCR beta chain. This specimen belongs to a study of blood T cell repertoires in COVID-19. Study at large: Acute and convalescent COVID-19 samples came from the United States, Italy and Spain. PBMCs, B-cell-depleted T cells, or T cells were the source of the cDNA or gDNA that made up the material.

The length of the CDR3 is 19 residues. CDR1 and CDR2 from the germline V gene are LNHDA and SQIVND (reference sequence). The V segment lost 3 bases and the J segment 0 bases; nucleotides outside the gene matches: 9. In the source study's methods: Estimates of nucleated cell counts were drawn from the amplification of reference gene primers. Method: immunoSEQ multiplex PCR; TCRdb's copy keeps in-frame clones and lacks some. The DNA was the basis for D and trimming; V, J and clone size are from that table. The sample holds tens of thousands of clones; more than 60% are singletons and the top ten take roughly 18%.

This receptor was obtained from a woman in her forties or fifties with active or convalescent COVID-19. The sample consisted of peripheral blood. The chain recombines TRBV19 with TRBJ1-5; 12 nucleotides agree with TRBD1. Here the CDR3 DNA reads TGTGCCAGTAGTATCTTCCGGGACAGGGGGCGAGATAGCAATCAGCCCCAGCATTTT. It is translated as CASSIFRDRGRDSNQPQHF. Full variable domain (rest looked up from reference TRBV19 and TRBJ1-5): DGGITQSPKYLFRKEGQNVTLSCEQNLNHDAMYWYRQDPGQGLRLIYYSQIVNDFQKGDIAEGYSVSREKKESFPLTVTSAQKNPTAFYLCASSIFRDRGRDSNQPQHFGDGTRLSIL.